Presented here are 32 T cell receptor beta chains from one specimen sequenced in a study of T cell clones after liver transplantation. Sequencing was performed with immunoSEQ multiplex PCR; in TCRdb, only in-frame clones are kept and a portion is missing. The sample includes 55,000 or so clones, about two thirds of them seen just once. Source: CD4+ T cells from blood, taken before liver transplant. These receptors were taken from a human donor who received a liver transplant.

V and J are TRBV5-6 and TRBJ2-7; 9 bases are shared with TRBD1. There are 15 residues in the CDR3. The germline V gene has CDR1 SGHDT and CDR2 YYEEEE. V was clipped by 1 base and J by 2 bases; unmatched bases: 4. The CDR3 region is CASSLIGTGPYEQYF. CDR3 nucleotide sequence: TGTGCCAGCAGCTTGATAGGGACAGGGCCCTACGAGCAGTACTTC.

The V gene is TRBV5-4, the J gene TRBJ1-4, with 7 bases lining up with TRBD1. Germline CDR1 SGHNT, CDR2 YYREEE (reference sequence). J was trimmed by 5 bases and V by 1 base; bases with no gene match: 2. The CDR3 contains 14 residues. Here the CDR3 reads CASSLNRGNEKLFF. The CDR3 region has the DNA TGTGCCAGCAGCTTGAACAGGGGCAATGAAAAACTGTTTTTT.

The chain is built from TRBV7-8 and TRBJ2-2, with D possibly matching TRBD2 (5 bases). Deletions cut 2 bases from V and 4 bases from J, with 11 bases between. The germline V gene has CDR1 SGHVS and CDR2 FQNEAQ. This CDR3 spans 15 amino acids. CDR3 in DNA: TGTGCCAGCAGCTTACGAGGGTTTTCCACCGGGGAGCTGTTTTTT. The encoded protein is CASSLRGFSTGELFF.

This chain joins TRBV6-1 and TRBJ2-2, with D unresolved. V shed 8 bases and J shed 2 bases, with 15 bases lying between them. CDR3 length equals 15 residues. Germline lookup yields CDR1 MNHNS and CDR2 SASEGT. The chain's CDR3 is CASGSATRNTGELFF. As DNA, the CDR3 is TGTGCCAGCGGTTCAGCGACCCGAAACACCGGGGAGCTGTTTTTT.

This clone was counted many times. V and J are TRBV6-1 and TRBJ1-4; TRBD1 might be the D (5 bases). This CDR3 spans 12 amino acids. Germline V gene lookup returns CDR1 MNHNS and CDR2 SASEGT. V lost 10 bases, J lost 4 bases, and 10 bases lay in between. The CDR3 nucleotides read TGTGCCACTGACAGTTTTAATGAAAAACTGTTTTTT. It encodes CATDSFNEKLFF.

The chain links TRBV27 to TRBJ2-3, with D tentatively TRBD2 (6 bases). Germline loops: CDR1 MNHEY, CDR2 SMNVEV (reference sequence). This CDR3 is built from 13 residues. With 8 bases removed from V and 3 bases from J, the gap between germline ends came to 12 bases. CDR3 protein: CASRRGTTDTQYF. DNA for the CDR3: TGTGCCAGCCGTCGGGGGACTACAGATACGCAGTATTTT.

This chain uses TRBV15 with TRBJ1-6, with unresolved D. The germline V and J ends were trimmed by 0 bases and 4 bases, with 7 bases remaining between them. The CDR3 is 15 residues long. Germline assignment: CDR1 LNHNV and CDR2 YYDKDF (reference sequence). The CDR3 sequence is CATSRDRGYNSPLHF. The CDR3 DNA is TGTGCCACCAGCAGAGATCGGGGTTATAATTCACCCCTCCACTTT.

The chain employs TRBV5-5 and TRBJ2-7; 9 nucleotides match TRBD2. The length of the CDR3 is 17 residues. The V gene end was trimmed by 3 bases and the J gene end by 6 bases; junction bases not matched to a gene: 16. Germline V gene lookup returns CDR1 SGHKS and CDR2 YYEKEE (reference sequence). CDR3 DNA: TGTGCCAGCAGCTCCTTTTTTAGCTCGCGGGGGGGTAGCGAGCAGTACTTC. Amino acids: CASSSFFSSRGGSEQYF.

This chain uses TRBV29-1 with TRBJ1-3, with D perhaps matching TRBD1 (6 bases). The CDR3 totals 13 residues. The germline V gene encodes CDR1 SQVTM and CDR2 ANQGSEA. V dropped 5 bases and J dropped 2 bases, with 10 bases sitting between them. The CDR3 sequence is CSVSDRAGNTIYF. The CDR3 nucleotides are TGCAGCGTTTCGGACAGAGCTGGAAACACCATATATTTT.

V gene TRBV9 combines with J gene TRBJ1-3, with 9 bases fitting TRBD1. From germline, CDR1 is SGDLS and CDR2 YYNGEE. With 3 bases clipped from V and 4 bases from J, the junction kept 8 bases outside the gene matches. CDR3 length: 16 amino acids. The CDR3 loop is CASSAQTGGQGNTIYF. The CDR3 nucleotides read TGTGCCAGCAGCGCCCAAACAGGGGGCCAAGGAAACACCATATATTTT.

CDR3 in DNA: TGTGCCAGCAGGCGGGAACTAGCGGGGGCCATTTACAATGAGCAGTTCTTC. Translation gives CASRRELAGAIYNEQFF. The V call is TRBV5-4, the J call TRBJ2-1, with TRBD2 matching over 11 bases. V lost 5 bases to trimming and J lost 4 bases; unmatched junction nucleotides: 11. CDR3 length: 17 residues. CDR1 SGHNT and CDR2 YYREEE come from the germline V gene (reference sequence).

This chain uses TRBV7-2 with TRBJ2-7; 7 bases agree with TRBD2. J lost 7 bases, V lost 2 bases, and 11 bases had no gene match. CDR3 length: 15 amino acids. In germline, CDR1 is SGHTA, CDR2 FQGNSA. CDR3 sequence (DNA): TGTGCCAGCAGCTTAATTGCTAGCGGCTCTCAAGAGCAGTACTTC. Amino acids: CASSLIASGSQEQYF.

The J gene is TRBJ2-5, the V gene TRBV7-3; TRBD2 might be the D (6 bases). Deletions cut 2 bases from V and 5 bases from J, with 15 bases between. Germline lookup yields CDR1 SGHTA and CDR2 FQGTGA. The length of the CDR3 is 15 residues. The CDR3 reads CASSLGGAPSETQYF. The CDR3 bases are TGTGCCAGCAGCTTAGGCGGGGCACCCTCGGAGACCCAGTACTTC.

This sequence joins TRBV28 and TRBJ1-2; TRBD1 might be the D (6 bases). The length of the CDR3 is 13 residues. Germline lookup yields CDR1 MDHEN and CDR2 SYDVKM. V lost 6 bases, J lost 6 bases, and 14 bases lay in between. CDR3 region: CASSQTYRDGYTF. The CDR3 DNA follows: TGTGCCAGCAGCCAAACTTACAGGGATGGCTACACCTTC.

V is TRBV15 and J is TRBJ2-7, with a tentative D call TRBD1 (6 bases). Trimming pared 0 bases from V and 6 bases from J, leaving 9 bases between. This CDR3 has 13 amino acids. CDR1 and CDR2 (germline): LNHNV, YYDKDF (reference sequence). The CDR3 sequence: CATSRDTGSEQYF. The CDR3 DNA reads TGTGCCACCAGCAGAGATACAGGGTCCGAGCAGTACTTC.

V usage is TRBV5-6 and J usage is TRBJ2-5; maybe TRBD1 (5 bases). This CDR3 spans 14 amino acids. Per the germline V gene, CDR1 is SGHDT and CDR2 is YYEEEE. Trimming took off 0 bases at V and 3 bases at J, with 9 bases between the two ends. The CDR3 DNA reads TGTGCCAGCAGCTTGGTGGCAGGGAAAGAGACCCAGTACTTC. Translated, it gives CASSLVAGKETQYF.

The V and J genes are TRBV20-1 and TRBJ1-2, with D hard to call. Trimming took 4 bases from V and 6 from J, leaving 3 bases between them. The length of the CDR3 is 9 residues. The germline CDR1 and CDR2 sequences are DFQATT and SNEGSKA (reference sequence). Here the CDR3 reads CSAINGYTF. CDR3 DNA: TGCAGTGCTATTAATGGCTACACCTTC.

The rearrangement links TRBV10-3 to TRBJ1-1; TRBD1 might be the D (6 bases). Germline V gene sequence: CDR1 ENHRY, CDR2 SYGVKD. Trimming cost V 5 bases and J 1 base, with 17 bases left between them. The CDR3 length is 16 residues. For the CDR3, the DNA is TGTGCCATCAGTTCGAAATTACAGGGACCGAACACTGAAGCTTTCTTT. Encoded protein: CAISSKLQGPNTEAFF.

The chain recombines TRBV27 with TRBJ2-3; 8 bases are shared with TRBD2. Losses at the gene ends were 5 bases for V and 3 bases for J; bases not matched to a gene: 7. CDR1 is MNHEY, CDR2 SMNVEV, per germline (reference sequence). The CDR3 loop spans 15 amino acids. The CDR3 reads CASSREGGITDTQYF. For the CDR3, the DNA is TGTGCCAGCAGTCGGGAGGGGGGGATAACAGATACGCAGTATTTT.

This chain links TRBV7-6 with TRBJ2-3; TRBD2 agrees at 9 bases. The germline CDR1 and CDR2 sequences are SGHVS and FNYEAQ. This CDR3 has 17 amino acids. With V trimmed by 4 bases and J by 4 bases, 12 bases remained unmatched. CDR3 nucleotides: TGTGCCAGCAGCTCTCCGGTGGCGGGGGGGCTCGCAGATACGCAGTATTTT. Protein product: CASSSPVAGGLADTQYF.

The chain combines TRBV28 with TRBJ2-7, with TRBD2 matching over 9 bases. Germline CDR1 reads MDHEN; CDR2 reads SYDVKM. The CDR3 length is 15 residues. The V and J ends lost 6 bases and 7 bases, in that order; junction bases with no gene match: 13. CDR3 coding DNA: TGTGCCAGCAGCCCCCATAGCGGGGGATTGGAGGAGCAGTACTTC. As protein: CASSPHSGGLEEQYF.

V usage is TRBV7-2 and J usage is TRBJ1-1; D is uncertain. V lost 0 bases to trimming and J lost 6 bases, with 11 bases between them. The CDR3 is 14 amino acids. CDR1 is SGHTA and CDR2 is FQGNSA in the germline V gene. The DNA of the CDR3 is TGTGCCAGCAGCTTAGCACAAGAAAGCGCTGAAGCTTTCTTT. Its protein product is CASSLAQESAEAFF.

This chain joins TRBV2 and TRBJ1-4; TRBD1 matches 7 bases. The germline V gene has CDR1 SNHLY and CDR2 FYNNEI. V shed 4 bases and J 9 bases; nucleotides not matched to a gene: 8. There are 14 residues in the CDR3. CDR3 nucleotide sequence: TGTGCCAGCAGTGGGCGGGACAGAAGTCAAAAACTGTTTTTT. This translates into CASSGRDRSQKLFF. The entire variable domain, with the rest obtained from reference TRBV2 and TRBJ1-4, is as follows: EPEVTQTPSHQVTQMGQEVILRCVPISNHLYFYWYRQILGQKVEFLVSFYNNEISEKSEIFDDQFSVERPDGSNFTLKIRSTKLEDSAMYFCASSGRDRSQKLFFGSGTQLSVL.

The chain joins TRBV5-1 to TRBJ1-2; possible D gene TRBD1, 5 bases. Germline CDR1 and CDR2: SGHRS and YFSETQ. With 0 bases removed from V and 2 bases from J, the gap between germline ends came to 11 bases. This CDR3 comprises 15 residues. The CDR3 sequence: CASSLGTPGNYGYTF. The CDR3 DNA is TGCGCCAGCAGCTTGGGGACACCTGGAAACTATGGCTACACCTTC.

V usage is TRBV2 and J usage is TRBJ2-7; D might be TRBD1 (5 bases). CDR1 and CDR2 (germline): SNHLY, FYNNEI. Between the trimmed V and J ends, which lost 7 bases and 4 bases, there was a span of 14 bases. The CDR3 length is 13 residues. CDR3 loop: CASNVYRIYEQYF. Here the CDR3 DNA reads TGTGCCAGCAATGTTTACAGGATTTACGAGCAGTACTTC.

This chain joins TRBV10-3 and TRBJ2-7, with D possibly matching TRBD1 (6 bases). The CDR3 is 11 amino acids. Germline assignment: CDR1 ENHRY and CDR2 SYGVKD. Trimming removed 0 bases at V and 9 bases at J, with 6 bases between. Here the CDR3 DNA reads TGTGCCATCAGTGAGTCAGGGGGGCAGTACTTC. Amino acid sequence: CAISESGGQYF.

The CDR3 reads CASSLRQEIPPLHF. The CDR3 DNA follows: TGCGCCAGCAGCTTGCGACAAGAGATCCCACCCCTCCACTTT. This chain uses TRBV5-1 with TRBJ1-6; D remains unclear. Germline CDR1 and CDR2: SGHRS and YFSETQ. With 1 base removed from V and 11 bases from J, the gap between germline ends came to 13 bases. This CDR3 contains 14 residues.

In its sample, this clone was seen a few times. The chain links TRBV10-2 to TRBJ2-5; 7 nucleotides align to TRBD2. J gave up 5 bases and V 4 bases, and 4 bases lay outside the gene matches. The CDR3 spans 13 residues. Per germline, CDR1 WSHSY and CDR2 SAAADI. The CDR3 DNA follows: TGCGCCAGCAGTGGCGGGAGCGGGGAGACCCAGTACTTC. Its translation: CASSGGSGETQYF.

This clone has just a few counts. The gene calls are TRBV7-2 and TRBJ2-2; 8 positions match TRBD1. CDR1 SGHTA and CDR2 FQGNSA come from the germline V gene. The CDR3 extends over 15 amino acids. Unmatched junction bases numbered 2, after V lost 5 bases and J lost 0 bases. CDR3 DNA: TGTGCCAGCAGCGTACAGGGGGCGAACACCGGGGAGCTGTTTTTT. Translated: CASSVQGANTGELFF.

This clone was found a few times. The rearrangement links TRBV15 to TRBJ2-4; 9 bases match TRBD2. The trim removed 6 bases at V and 1 base at J, leaving 7 bases unmatched. CDR1 is LNHNV and CDR2 is YYDKDF in the germline V gene (reference sequence). The CDR3 contains 16 residues. The CDR3 sequence is CATRQAGGLAKNIQYF. The CDR3 DNA is TGTGCCACCAGGCAGGCGGGGGGGTTGGCCAAAAACATTCAGTACTTC.

This clone came up a few times. The rearrangement links TRBV7-2 to TRBJ1-5; no definite D call. V was pared by 2 bases and J by 5 bases, with 10 bases between. The CDR3 spans 14 residues. The V gene's germline CDR1 is SGHTA and CDR2 FQGNSA. CDR3 coding DNA: TGTGCCAGCAGCTTACGTTCCCAGGATCAGCCCCAGCATTTT. Residues: CASSLRSQDQPQHF.

The chain employs TRBV6-6 and TRBJ2-7; D might be TRBD2 (6 bases). Trimming left V 0 bases short and J 4 bases short, with 13 bases between. The CDR3 extends over 15 amino acids. The germline V gene encodes CDR1 MNHNY and CDR2 SVGAGI (reference sequence). Written as DNA, the CDR3 is TGTGCCAGCAGTTACTCGCGGGGCGCCGGATACGAGCAGTACTTC. It codes for CASSYSRGAGYEQYF.